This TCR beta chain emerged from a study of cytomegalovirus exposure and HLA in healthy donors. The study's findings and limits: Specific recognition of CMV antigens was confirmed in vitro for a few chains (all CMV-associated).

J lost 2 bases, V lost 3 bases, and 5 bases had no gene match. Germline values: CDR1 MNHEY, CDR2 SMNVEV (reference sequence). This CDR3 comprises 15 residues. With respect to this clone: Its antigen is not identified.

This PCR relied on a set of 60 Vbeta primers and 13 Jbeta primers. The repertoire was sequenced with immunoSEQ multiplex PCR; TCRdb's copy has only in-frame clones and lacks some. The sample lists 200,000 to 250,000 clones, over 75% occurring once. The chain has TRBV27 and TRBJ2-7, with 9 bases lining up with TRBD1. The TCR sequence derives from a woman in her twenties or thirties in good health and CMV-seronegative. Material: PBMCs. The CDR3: CASSFWGQGAYEQYF. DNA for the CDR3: TGTGCCAGCAGTTTTTGGGGACAGGGCGCCTACGAGCAGTACTTC.